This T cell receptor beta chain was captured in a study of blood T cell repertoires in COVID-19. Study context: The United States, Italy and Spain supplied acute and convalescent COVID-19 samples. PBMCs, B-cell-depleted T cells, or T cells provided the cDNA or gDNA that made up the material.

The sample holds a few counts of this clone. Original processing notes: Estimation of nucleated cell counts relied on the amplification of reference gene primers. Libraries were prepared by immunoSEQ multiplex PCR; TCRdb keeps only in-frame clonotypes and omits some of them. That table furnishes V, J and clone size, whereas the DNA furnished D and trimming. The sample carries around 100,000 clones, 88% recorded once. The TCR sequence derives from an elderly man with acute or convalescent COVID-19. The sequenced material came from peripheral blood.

The CDR3 region is CASSLTSGRDTDTQYF. CDR3 in DNA: TGTGCCAGCAGCTTGACTAGCGGGAGGGATACAGATACGCAGTATTTT. The gene calls are TRBV11-3 and TRBJ2-3; 14 bases are a match to TRBD2. The CDR3 totals 16 residues. The V gene's germline CDR1 is SGHNT and CDR2 YENEEA. Losses at the gene ends were 3 bases for V and 3 bases for J; bases not matched to a gene: 2.